The 30 T cell receptor beta chains below were found in one sample sequenced in a study of cytomegalovirus exposure and HLA in healthy donors. PCR amplification relied on 60 Vbeta primers (plus 13 Jbeta primers). Some clones are missing from TCRdb's copy, which holds only in-frame ones; the method was immunoSEQ multiplex PCR. Found here are under 300,000 clones, over 70% of them singletons; the top ten hold about 8%. Sequenced material: PBMCs. The receptors here all came from a woman aged 60-70 years in good health and CMV-seropositive.

The gene calls are TRBV20-1 and TRBJ2-1, with D perhaps matching TRBD2 (6 bases). This CDR3 is built from 11 residues. With 3 bases removed from V and 9 bases from J, the gap between germline ends came to 9 bases. Germline values: CDR1 DFQATT, CDR2 SNEGSKA (reference sequence). The CDR3 here is CSASGGPEQFF. The CDR3 coding sequence is TGCAGTGCTAGCGGGGGACCTGAGCAGTTCTTC.

This sequence joins TRBV2 and TRBJ1-2, with 9 positions matching TRBD1. With 4 bases clipped from V and 8 bases from J, the junction kept 5 bases outside the gene matches. This CDR3 spans 13 amino acids. The germline CDR1 and CDR2 sequences are SNHLY and FYNNEI. The CDR3 nucleotides are TGTGCCAGCAGTGTTACAGGGGGCAGGGGCTACACCTTC. The encoded protein is CASSVTGGRGYTF.

Judged by abundance, this clone is medium-sized. This chain connects TRBV6-5 to TRBJ2-1; D not resolved. The CDR3 spans 11 residues. Trimming took 5 bases from V and 9 from J, leaving 8 bases between them. From germline, CDR1 is MNHEY and CDR2 SVGAGI. CDR3 sequence: CASSLLGEQFF. CDR3 nucleotides: TGTGCCAGCAGTCTTCTCGGTGAGCAGTTCTTC.

The J gene is TRBJ2-1, the V gene TRBV27; 9 bases line up with TRBD1. CDR3 length: 17 residues. With V trimmed by 2 bases and J by 7 bases, 12 bases remained unmatched. Germline V gene sequence: CDR1 MNHEY, CDR2 SMNVEV (reference sequence). The CDR3 sequence: CASSLLGQGLEGNEQFF. Here the CDR3 DNA reads TGTGCCAGCAGTTTACTCGGACAGGGGCTCGAGGGGAATGAGCAGTTCTTC.

The chain combines TRBV25-1 with TRBJ1-4, with a tentative D call TRBD1 (6 bases). Germline values: CDR1 MGHDK, CDR2 SYGVNS. The V end was cut by 6 bases, the J end by 8 bases, with 10 bases between. This CDR3 contains 12 residues. CDR3 in DNA: TGTGCCAGCAGCGTTCAGGGGGAAAAACTGTTTTTT. It yields the protein CASSVQGEKLFF.

The rearrangement uses TRBV7-9 and TRBJ2-7; no firm D call. CDR3 length equals 14 residues. The ends were cut back, 1 base at V and 0 bases at J, with 7 bases in the middle. Germline values: CDR1 SEHNR, CDR2 FQNEAQ (reference sequence). The CDR3 sequence: CASSLGSNSYEQYF. CDR3 sequence (DNA): TGTGCCAGCAGCTTAGGTAGCAACTCCTACGAGCAGTACTTC.

The V and J genes are TRBV18 and TRBJ2-7; tentative D call: TRBD1 (5 bases). V shed 3 bases and J shed 2 bases, with 17 bases lying between them. The CDR3 has 16 residues. Germline V gives CDR1 KGHSH, CDR2 LQKENI. The CDR3 sequence: CASSPTSRTTAYEQYF. The CDR3, as DNA: TGTGCCAGCTCACCTACCTCCAGGACAACAGCCTACGAGCAGTACTTC.

The chain recombines TRBV4-1 with TRBJ2-7; maybe TRBD2 (5 bases). The CDR3 extends over 16 amino acids. The V gene lost 4 bases and the J gene lost 3 bases, with 19 bases spanning the gap. Per germline, CDR1 MGHRA and CDR2 YSYEKL. The CDR3: CASSPIWTGFGYEQYF. DNA of the CDR3: TGCGCCAGCAGCCCGATCTGGACGGGGTTCGGCTACGAGCAGTACTTC.

V gene TRBV7-9 combines with J gene TRBJ2-7, with 12 bases identical to TRBD2. The CDR3 loop spans 15 amino acids. Trimming cost V 4 bases and J 2 bases; bases outside gene matches: 3. Germline assignment: CDR1 SEHNR and CDR2 FQNEAQ (reference sequence). The CDR3 DNA reads TGTGCCAGCAGCTCTTGGACTAGCGGGACCTACGAGCAGTACTTC. Its translation: CASSSWTSGTYEQYF.

This chain joins TRBV9 and TRBJ2-7, with TRBD2 as a possible D gene (5 bases). Germline CDR1 reads SGDLS; CDR2 reads YYNGEE. The V gene lost 0 bases and the J gene lost 1 base, with 11 bases spanning the gap. The CDR3 is 15 amino acids. The CDR3 DNA reads as TGTGCCAGCAGCGTAGACGGAGCGGTGTCCTACGAGCAGTACTTC. Its translation: CASSVDGAVSYEQYF.

This clone is a singleton in its sample. V and J are TRBV29-1 and TRBJ1-1; 7 nucleotides match TRBD1. CDR1 and CDR2 from the germline V gene are SQVTM and ANQGSEA. V was clipped by 4 bases and J by 0 bases; unmatched bases: 2. The CDR3 covers 13 residues. For the CDR3, the DNA is TGCAGCGTTGGAGGGGGCATGAACACTGAAGCTTTCTTT. This encodes CSVGGGMNTEAFF.

The rearrangement links TRBV30 to TRBJ1-1; D remains unclear. Germline CDR1 is GTSNPN and CDR2 is SVGIG (reference sequence). Trimming removed 0 bases at V and 3 bases at J, with 5 bases between. The length of the CDR3 is 12 residues. The CDR3 reads CAWSVLDTEAFF. DNA of the CDR3: TGTGCCTGGAGTGTACTAGACACTGAAGCTTTCTTT.

CDR3 amino acids: CASSPRPGATKGYTF. The CDR3 DNA reads TGTGCCAGCAGCCCAAGACCAGGGGCCACAAAGGGCTACACCTTC. The V gene is TRBV11-1, the J gene TRBJ1-2; tentative D call: TRBD1 (6 bases). V was cut by 5 bases and J by 8 bases, with 21 bases left in between. Germline CDR1 reads SGHAT; CDR2 reads FQDESV (reference sequence). CDR3 size: 15 residues.

V gene TRBV10-3 combines with J gene TRBJ1-5; TRBD1 matches at 7 bases. The CDR3 length is 14 residues. V shed 6 bases, J shed 5 bases, and the junction held 7 bases outside the gene matches. CDR1 and CDR2 from the germline V gene are ENHRY and SYGVKD. CDR3 amino acids: CAIRGAGGDQPQHF. In nucleotides, the CDR3 is TGTGCCATCAGGGGGGCAGGGGGAGATCAGCCCCAGCATTTT.

The V call is TRBV18, the J call TRBJ2-3; D is ambiguous. The CDR3 is 16 amino acids. Germline CDR1 is KGHSH and CDR2 is LQKENI. Deletions cut 5 bases from V and 1 base from J, with 16 bases between. In DNA form, the CDR3 reads TGTGCCAGCTCAAAAAGGAGCGCACTTGGCACAGATACGCAGTATTTT. Protein sequence: CASSKRSALGTDTQYF.

This clone was seen once. The V call is TRBV19, the J call TRBJ2-7, with 7 bases lining up with TRBD1. The CDR3 extends over 16 amino acids. Unmatched junction bases numbered 13, after V lost 2 bases and J lost 6 bases. In germline, CDR1 is LNHDA, CDR2 SQIVND (reference sequence). Here the CDR3 reads CASSINRDRPPLEQYF. Written as DNA, the CDR3 is TGTGCCAGTAGTATAAACCGGGACAGACCGCCGCTCGAGCAGTACTTC.

V and J are TRBV29-1 and TRBJ2-5; 7 bases map to TRBD2. The CDR3 is 15 residues long. Germline V gene data show CDR1 as SQVTM and CDR2 as ANQGSEA. Germline trimming cut 7 bases from V and 5 bases from J; bases unmatched to any gene: 16. CDR3 nucleotide sequence: TGCAGCGGGGGAGGGTTTGGGGTTGGGAGGGAGACCCAGTACTTC. Translated, it gives CSGGGFGVGRETQYF.

The V call is TRBV28, the J call TRBJ1-4; D not resolved. This CDR3 comprises 15 residues. Germline CDR1 and CDR2: MDHEN and SYDVKM. V was pared by 3 bases and J by 5 bases, with 13 bases between. The DNA for the CDR3 is TGTGCCAGCAGTTTGGGAGCACTTTCCAATGAAAAACTGTTTTTT. Translated: CASSLGALSNEKLFF.

This chain connects TRBV28 to TRBJ2-7; 7 bases align to TRBD1. V dropped 0 bases and J dropped 3; count of bases not matched to a gene: 2. CDR1 is MDHEN, CDR2 SYDVKM, per germline. The CDR3 runs 14 residues. This chain's CDR3 is CASSLWRDSYEQYF. CDR3 DNA: TGTGCCAGCAGTTTATGGAGGGACAGCTACGAGCAGTACTTC.

The chain has TRBV9 and TRBJ1-1, with D possibly matching TRBD1 (6 bases). Germline V gene data show CDR1 as SGDLS and CDR2 as YYNGEE. V lost 0 bases and J lost 2, with 14 bases in between. The CDR3 sequence is 16 residues long. In nucleotides, the CDR3 is TGTGCCAGCAGCGTAGTAGACAGGCCATTCAACACTGAAGCTTTCTTT. Residues: CASSVVDRPFNTEAFF.

As concerns this clone: Other DNA variants within this sample encode the same CDR3. The J gene is TRBJ1-1, the V gene TRBV28; D is uncertain. The germline CDR1 and CDR2 sequences are MDHEN and SYDVKM. The CDR3 length is 13 residues. Deletions cut 6 bases from V and 5 bases from J, with 13 bases between. The CDR3 loop is CASSLLGGTEAFF. CDR3 DNA: TGTGCCAGCAGCCTCTTAGGAGGGACTGAAGCTTTCTTT.

The sample holds one count of this clone. V gene TRBV7-9 combines with J gene TRBJ2-4; 8 bases are shared with TRBD1. V dropped 3 bases and J dropped 4; count of bases not matched to a gene: 2. The CDR3 contains 14 residues. Germline V CDR1 and CDR2: SEHNR, FQNEAQ (reference sequence). Written as DNA, the CDR3 is TGTGCCAGCAGCTTCGGACAGGGAAAAAACATTCAGTACTTC. As protein: CASSFGQGKNIQYF. Together with reference TRBV7-9 and TRBJ2-4, the CDR3 gives the full variable domain: DTGVSQNPRHKITKRGQNVTFRCDPISEHNRLYWYRQTLGQGPEFLTYFQNEAQLEKSRLLSDRFSAERPKGSFSTLEIQRTEQGDSAMYLCASSFGQGKNIQYFGAGTRLSVL.

This chain joins TRBV5-4 and TRBJ2-7; 8 nucleotides match TRBD1. Germline trimming cut 2 bases from V and 6 bases from J; bases unmatched to any gene: 10. The CDR3 consists of 15 residues. Germline CDR1 and CDR2: SGHNT and YYREEE (reference sequence). The CDR3 DNA is TGTGCCAGCAGCTTTCAACCGAGGACAGGGACCGAGCAGTACTTC. Translated, it gives CASSFQPRTGTEQYF.

This chain links TRBV30 with TRBJ1-2; D gene ambiguous. Germline V gives CDR1 GTSNPN, CDR2 SVGIG (reference sequence). Deletions cut 7 bases from V and 1 base from J, with 7 bases between. The CDR3 consists of 11 residues. The CDR3 loop is CASNYNYGYTF. For the CDR3, the DNA is TGTGCCTCAAACTATAACTATGGCTACACCTTC.

This clone appeared once. The chain employs TRBV27 and TRBJ2-3, with D perhaps matching TRBD2 (6 bases). The germline V gene has CDR1 MNHEY and CDR2 SMNVEV (reference sequence). The V end lost 7 bases, the J end lost 1 base, and 9 bases lay between the germline ends. This CDR3 is built from 13 residues. The DNA of the CDR3 is TGTGCCAGCACGGGACTCGGCACAGATACGCAGTATTTT. Protein sequence: CASTGLGTDTQYF.

This clone turned up a few times. The chain joins TRBV2 to TRBJ2-3, with 10 bases identical to TRBD2. The CDR3 is 16 residues long. With 5 bases clipped from V and 1 base from J, the junction kept 6 bases outside the gene matches. Germline values: CDR1 SNHLY, CDR2 FYNNEI. CDR3 amino acids: CASSSSGSPGTDTQYF. The CDR3 nucleotides read TGTGCCAGCAGTTCTAGCGGGAGCCCTGGCACAGATACGCAGTATTTT.

V and J are TRBV5-1 and TRBJ2-3; D is uncertain. The CDR3 is 13 amino acids. Germline V gives CDR1 SGHRS, CDR2 YFSETQ. V dropped 4 bases and J dropped 6 bases, with 12 bases sitting between them. CDR3 region: CASSPRTVDTQYF. The DNA for the CDR3 is TGCGCCAGCAGCCCTCGTACAGTCGATACGCAGTATTTT.

This clone was recorded once. The CDR3 DNA follows: TGTGCCAGCAGCCCCCGGGACAGGGGCAGTTTATATGAAAAACTGTTTTTT. This translates into CASSPRDRGSLYEKLFF. This chain connects TRBV28 to TRBJ1-4; TRBD1 aligns across 10 bases. The CDR3 loop spans 17 amino acids. J lost 6 bases, V lost 6 bases, and 13 bases had no gene match. The germline V gene has CDR1 MDHEN and CDR2 SYDVKM.

This chain uses TRBV15 with TRBJ2-7, with D possibly TRBD2 on 6 matching bases. V was trimmed by 5 bases and J by 3 bases, leaving 11 bases between them. The germline CDR1 and CDR2 sequences are LNHNV and YYDKDF (reference sequence). CDR3 size: 13 residues. In nucleotides, the CDR3 is TGTGCCACCAGCTCCTCGGGAGACTACGAGCAGTACTTC. It translates to CATSSSGDYEQYF.

The chain links TRBV27 to TRBJ1-1; maybe TRBD1 (6 bases). Trimming took 4 bases from V and 0 from J, leaving 15 bases between them. This CDR3 is built from 16 residues. Germline V gene lookup returns CDR1 MNHEY and CDR2 SMNVEV (reference sequence). In nucleotides, the CDR3 is TGTGCCAGCAGTTCACAGGGTTACGGAATGAACACTGAAGCTTTCTTT. It translates to CASSSQGYGMNTEAFF.